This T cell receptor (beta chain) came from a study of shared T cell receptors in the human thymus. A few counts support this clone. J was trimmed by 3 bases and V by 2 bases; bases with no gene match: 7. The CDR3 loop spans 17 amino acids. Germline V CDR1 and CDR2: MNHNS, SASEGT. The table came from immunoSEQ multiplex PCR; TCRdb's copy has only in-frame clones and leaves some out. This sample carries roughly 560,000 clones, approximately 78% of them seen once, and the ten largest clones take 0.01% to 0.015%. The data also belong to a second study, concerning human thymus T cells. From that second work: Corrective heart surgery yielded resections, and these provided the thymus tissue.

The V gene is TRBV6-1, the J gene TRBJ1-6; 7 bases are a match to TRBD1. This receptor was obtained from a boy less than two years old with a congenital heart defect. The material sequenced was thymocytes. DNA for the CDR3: TGTGCCAGCAGTGAATCACAGGGGACCTACTATAATTCACCCCTCCACTTT. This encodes CASSESQGTYYNSPLHF.